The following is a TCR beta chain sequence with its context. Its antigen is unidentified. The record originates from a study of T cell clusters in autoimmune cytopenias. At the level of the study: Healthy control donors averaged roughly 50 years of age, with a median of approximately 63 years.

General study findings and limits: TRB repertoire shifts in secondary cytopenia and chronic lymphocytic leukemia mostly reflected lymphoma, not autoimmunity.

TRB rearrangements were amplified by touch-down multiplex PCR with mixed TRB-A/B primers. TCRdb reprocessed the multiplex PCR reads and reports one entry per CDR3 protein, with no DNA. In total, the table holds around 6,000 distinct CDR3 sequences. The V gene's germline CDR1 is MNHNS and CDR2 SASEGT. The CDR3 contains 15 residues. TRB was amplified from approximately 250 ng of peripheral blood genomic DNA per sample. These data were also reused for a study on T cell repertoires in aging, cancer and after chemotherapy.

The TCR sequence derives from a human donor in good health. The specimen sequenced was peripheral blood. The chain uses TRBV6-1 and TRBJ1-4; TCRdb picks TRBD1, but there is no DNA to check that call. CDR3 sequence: CASSGQGRTNEKLFF.